This T cell receptor (beta chain) emerged from a study of identifying expanded T cells in peripheral blood. Germline CDR1 and CDR2: KGHSH and LQKENI. CDR3 size: 13 residues. Trimming took 5 bases from V and 1 from J, leaving 8 bases between them. Assay: immunoSEQ multiplex PCR; the TCRdb copy retains only in-frame clones and omits some. Altogether about 100,000 clones are present, approximately 88% being singletons, with the ten largest covering around 5%. Healthy donors had no documented immune events, such as infections, while sampled. The rearrangement links TRBV18 to TRBJ1-2; D might be TRBD1 (5 bases). Sequencing input: blood. This TCR came from a person aged 18-70 years in good health. CDR3 sequence: CASSGGSNYGYTF. In DNA, the CDR3 is TGTGCCAGCTCAGGGGGGAGTAACTATGGCTACACCTTC.